This T cell receptor (beta chain) was profiled in a study of cytomegalovirus exposure and HLA in healthy donors. Overall study context: There were some 400 genotyped donors. Of these, 75% to 85% fell in the genetic ancestry cluster associated with self-reported Caucasian donors.

Comment on this clone: Its antigen is still unknown.

Findings and limits, study-wide: A later analysis appeared to link common viral pathogens to several of the most significant clusters. Later on, an analysis showed TCR association rates differing by HLA locus, with DRB1 the most and HLA-C the fewest. Diagnosis of cytomegalovirus status made by the classifier reportedly showed high specificity and sensitivity.

Between the trimmed V and J ends, which lost 3 bases and 3 bases, there was a span of 12 bases. Germline V lookup: CDR1 SGHTA, CDR2 FQGNSA. This CDR3 comprises 15 residues. Use of 60 Vbeta and 13 Jbeta primers characterized the PCR. Only in-frame clones appear in the TCRdb table, and some are missing; sequencing was by immunoSEQ multiplex PCR. The table includes about 180,000 clones, 75% to 85% detected once. The sample comprised PBMCs. This TCR came from a woman under 40 in good health and CMV-seropositive. The chain combines TRBV7-2 with TRBJ2-1, with a tentative D call TRBD2 (6 bases). The DNA of the CDR3 is TGTGCCAGCAGCTTTGGGGACTGGGGCTACAATGAGCAGTTCTTC. Its translation: CASSFGDWGYNEQFF.